Listed here is a single T cell receptor (beta chain). Per the germline V gene, CDR1 is MNHEY and CDR2 is SVGAGI. With 7 bases removed from V and 6 bases from J, the gap between germline ends came to 13 bases. The CDR3 is 13 residues long. These data come from a study of Graves' ophthalmopathy and Graves' hyperthyroidism. TCR beta CDR3 regions were amplified from RNA transcripts. Second-round multiplex PCR came after first-round RT-PCR with HTBI primers. TCRdb re-analysed the multiplex PCR reads in MiXCR, keeping a single row per CDR3 protein. The sample records some 1.1 million distinct CDR3 sequences, approximately 35% being singletons.

The TCR comes from an adult man with Graves' hyperthyroidism. The sequenced sample consisted of peripheral blood or thyroid tissue (not recorded which). V gene TRBV6-5 combines with J gene TRBJ1-5; D is possibly TRBD1 (6 bases). The CDR3 reads CASNRVHVQPQHF. The CDR3 DNA follows: TGTGCCAGCAACAGGGTCCACGTTCAGCCCCAGCATTTT.